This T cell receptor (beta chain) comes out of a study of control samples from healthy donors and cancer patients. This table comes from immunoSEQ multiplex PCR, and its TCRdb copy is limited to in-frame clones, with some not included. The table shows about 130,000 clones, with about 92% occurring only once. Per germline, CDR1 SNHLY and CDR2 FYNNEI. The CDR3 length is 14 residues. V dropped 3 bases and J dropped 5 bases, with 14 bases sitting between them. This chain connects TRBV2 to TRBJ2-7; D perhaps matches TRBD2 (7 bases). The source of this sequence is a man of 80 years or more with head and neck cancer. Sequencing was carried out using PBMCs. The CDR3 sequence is CASSEVGGPDEQYF. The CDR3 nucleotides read TGTGCCAGCAGTGAGGTGGGGGGGCCCGACGAGCAGTACTTC.